This T cell receptor (beta chain) was observed in a study of human T cells and chemical hapten exposure. This clonotype appeared many times. The antigen remains unidentified. Described time point: patch test 1, 2 weeks after DPC sensitization. Treatment noted: therapeutic diphenylcyclopropenone sensitization with weekly scalp DPC. General study results and limits: TCRs above 1 in 1000 frequency stayed constant with DPC sensitization.

One entry per CDR3 protein, called by TCRdb with MiXCR from the RACE reads. This table has 350,000 or so distinct CDR3 sequences, around 7% appearing once. Germline V lookup: CDR1 LGHDT, CDR2 YNNKEL (reference sequence). The CDR3 loop spans 16 amino acids. V lost 0 bases and J lost 13; bases outside the gene matches: 12. This TCR was recovered from a woman aged 18-29 years with alopecia areata. Some clones in this sample may be carry-over from other donors' samples. Specimen: whole blood, collected in connection with sensitization to the hapten diphenylcyclopropenone (DPC). The chain recombines TRBV3-1 with TRBJ2-1, with 10 bases fitting TRBD2. The CDR3 DNA reads as TGTGCCAGCAGCCAAGAATCTAGCGGGGGCCCAGGGAGCCAGTTCTTC. Translating it yields CASSQESSGGPGSQFF.